Included here is one TCR beta chain sequence, with context. This sample was taken from a study of OX40 agonist ivuxolimab in advanced cancers. Study-level background: With ivuxolimab, an agonistic anti-OX40 (CD134) antibody, patients were treated. Dose-escalation patients had hepatocellular carcinoma, melanoma, renal cell or head and neck cancer.

V was trimmed by 0 bases and J by 4 bases, leaving 13 bases between them. The germline V gene encodes CDR1 SGHTS and CDR2 YDEGEE. CDR3 size: 15 residues. This table comes from immunoSEQ multiplex PCR, and its TCRdb copy is limited to in-frame clones, with some not included. The sample has fewer than 20,000 clones; over 70% are singletons. This sample comprised CD4+ or CD8+ T cells sorted from blood, obtained in a trial of the OX40 agonist ivuxolimab. The chain employs TRBV5-8 and TRBJ1-1; D gene uncertain. This TCR was sampled from an adult with an advanced solid tumor such as melanoma, head and neck, liver or kidney cancer. The CDR3 region has the DNA TGTGCCAGCAGCTTGGAACCTGGGTTCGGCACTGAAGCTTTCTTT. It encodes CASSLEPGFGTEAFF.